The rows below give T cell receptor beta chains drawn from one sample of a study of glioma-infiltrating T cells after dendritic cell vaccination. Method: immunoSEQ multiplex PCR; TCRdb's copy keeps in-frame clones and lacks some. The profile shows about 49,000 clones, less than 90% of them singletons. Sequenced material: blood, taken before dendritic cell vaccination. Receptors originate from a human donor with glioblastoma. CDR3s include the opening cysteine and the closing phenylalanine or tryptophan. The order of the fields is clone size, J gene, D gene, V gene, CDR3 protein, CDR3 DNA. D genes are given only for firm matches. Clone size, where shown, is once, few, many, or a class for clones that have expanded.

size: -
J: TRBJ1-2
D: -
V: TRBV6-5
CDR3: CASSPPSGGAQGYTF
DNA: TGTGCCAGCAGTCCCCCGTCGGGGGGCGCACAAGGCTACACCTTC

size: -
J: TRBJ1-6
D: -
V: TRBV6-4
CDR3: CASSPGPGGSPLHF
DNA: TGTGCCAGCAGCCCGGGACCGGGGGGATCACCCCTCCACTTT

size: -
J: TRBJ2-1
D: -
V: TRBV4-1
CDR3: CASSQDQSPFINEQFF
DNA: TGCGCCAGCAGCCAAGATCAGTCTCCCTTTATTAATGAGCAGTTCTTC

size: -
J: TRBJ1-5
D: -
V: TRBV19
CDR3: CASSTGYQPQHF
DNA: TGTGCCAGTAGCACAGGGTACCAGCCCCAGCATTTT

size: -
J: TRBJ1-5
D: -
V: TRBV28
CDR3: CASGGAGQPQHF
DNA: TGTGCCAGCGGGGGGGCGGGTCAGCCCCAGCATTTT

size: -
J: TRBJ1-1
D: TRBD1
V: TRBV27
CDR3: CASSSRQGRGTEAFF
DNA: TGTGCCAGCAGCTCCCGACAGGGTCGGGGGACTGAAGCTTTCTTT

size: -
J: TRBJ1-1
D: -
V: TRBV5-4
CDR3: CASSKDGTRAFF
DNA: TGTGCCAGCAGCAAAGACGGAACCAGGGCTTTCTTT

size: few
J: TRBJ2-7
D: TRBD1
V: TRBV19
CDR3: CASSKPGQGYYEQYF
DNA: TGTGCCAGTAGTAAACCGGGACAGGGCTATTACGAGCAGTACTTC

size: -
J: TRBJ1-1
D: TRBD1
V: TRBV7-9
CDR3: CASSSRQGINTEAFF
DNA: TGTGCCAGCAGCTCACGACAGGGGATTAACACTGAAGCTTTCTTT

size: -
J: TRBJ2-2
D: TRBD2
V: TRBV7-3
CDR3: CASSLTSGNYYGTGELFF
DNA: TGTGCCAGCAGCTTGACTAGCGGGAATTACTATGGTACCGGGGAGCTGTTTTTT

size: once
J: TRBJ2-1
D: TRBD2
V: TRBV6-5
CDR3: CASSYSGLHYNEQFF
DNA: TGTGCCAGCAGTTACTCGGGACTACATTACAATGAGCAGTTCTTC